This TCR beta chain was sequenced in a study of T cells in Graves' hyperthyroidism and ophthalmopathy. Study overall: Peripheral blood specimens were obtained at initial diagnosis, prior to any treatment.

The CDR3 is made up of 16 amino acids. Trimming shortened V by 0 bases and J by 2 bases, and 11 bases separated the two germline ends. CDR1 is MNHEY and CDR2 is SVGAGI in the germline V gene. The TCR beta CDR3 regions underwent amplification using RNA transcripts as the source. Initially, a first-round RT-PCR of the TCR CDR3 employed the HTBI primer set. Each CDR3 protein gets one entry after TCRdb re-called the multiplex PCR reads with MiXCR. Among about 400,000 distinct CDR3 sequences, around 15% were seen once, and the ten largest hold approximately 19%. Exclusion of a patient resulted from uncontrolled infection, other autoimmune disease, pregnancy or lactation. Cells are PBMCs isolated from around 9.4 ml of fresh blood.

This receptor was identified in a woman aged 60-75 years with Graves' ophthalmopathy. The rearrangement uses TRBV6-5 and TRBJ2-1, with D unclear. Sequenced material: blood. In DNA, the CDR3 is TGTGCCAGCAGTTACTCGAACAGTCCGACCTACAATGAGCAGTTCTTC. Protein product: CASSYSNSPTYNEQFF.